One and the same sample provided the 13 T cell receptor beta chains below, sequenced in a study of identical twins. In TCRdb, the 5' RACE reads were re-called with MiXCR into one record per CDR3 protein. The sample lists approximately 700,000 distinct CDR3 sequences, about 18% occurring once. These records were also assigned to another study, of T cells expressing NK-cell markers.

Material: PBMCs. These receptors all come from a woman aged 18-29 years in good health.

The rearrangement links TRBV5-3 to TRBJ2-1; 8 bases are shared with TRBD2. TRBV5-3 is sorted into the ORF group, with uncertain function. V trimming: 4 bases; J trimming: 5 bases; junction bases outside the gene matches: 11. The CDR3 runs to 16 residues. CDR3 in DNA: TGTGCCAGAAGCCTCGGGGCGGGAGGCTCAAACAATGAGCAGTTCTTC. Protein product: CARSLGAGGSNNEQFF.

This clonotype was seen a few times. J is TRBJ2-1 and V is TRBV12-3 or TRBV12-4; TRBD1 might be the D (5 bases). CDR3 length equals 13 residues. Trimming took off 7 bases at V and 2 bases at J, with 9 bases between the two ends. In nucleotides, the CDR3 is TGTGCCAGCACCAAGGGGACCTACAATGAGCAGTTCTTC. Its translation: CASTKGTYNEQFF.

This clonotype showed up many times. The rearrangement links TRBV29-1 to TRBJ2-7; D might be TRBD2 (5 bases). Per the germline V gene, CDR1 is SQVTM and CDR2 is ANQGSEA. The CDR3 loop spans 15 amino acids. Trimming pared 0 bases from V and 1 base from J, leaving 13 bases between. The CDR3 protein is CSVEDPGSGSYEQYF. CDR3 coding DNA: TGCAGCGTTGAAGATCCAGGTTCGGGGTCCTACGAGCAGTACTTC.

This sequence joins TRBV5-1 and TRBJ1-1, with D unclear. The CDR3 has 15 amino acids. Per the germline V gene, CDR1 is SGHRS and CDR2 is YFSETQ. V lost 0 bases and J 1 base, leaving 10 bases between the germline ends. CDR3 sequence reads: CASSLGWEGNTEAFF. The CDR3 bases are TGCGCCAGCAGCTTGGGGTGGGAGGGGAACACTGAAGCTTTCTTT.

V usage is TRBV29-1 and J usage is TRBJ2-7; 9 bases line up with TRBD1. The CDR3 has 15 residues. The V gene end was trimmed by 0 bases and the J gene end by 4 bases; junction bases not matched to a gene: 7. Per the germline V gene, CDR1 is SQVTM and CDR2 is ANQGSEA. This chain's CDR3 is CSVEDPGQGIYEQYF. The CDR3 DNA reads TGCAGCGTTGAAGATCCGGGACAGGGAATTTACGAGCAGTACTTC.

In this sample, this clonotype turned up many times. The chain links TRBV5-6 to TRBJ1-4; 9 nucleotides agree with TRBD1. V lost 1 base, J lost 0 bases, and 10 bases stayed unmatched. The germline gives CDR1 SGHDT, CDR2 YYEEEE. The CDR3 spans 19 residues. CDR3 amino acids: CASSLFRDREFATNEKLFF. In nucleotides, the CDR3 is TGTGCCAGCAGCTTGTTCCGGGACAGGGAATTCGCAACTAATGAAAAACTGTTTTTT.

V and J are TRBV18 and TRBJ1-1; TRBD1 aligns across 7 bases. V was clipped by 5 bases and J by 7 bases; unmatched bases: 7. Germline V gene lookup returns CDR1 KGHSH and CDR2 LQKENI. The CDR3 extends over 13 amino acids. The CDR3 DNA reads as TGTGCCAGCTCAAAACAGGGGCCCCGTGAAGCTTTCTTT. It specifies CASSKQGPREAFF. The full variable domain, with the rest looked up from reference TRBV18 and TRBJ1-1, is NAGVMQNPRHLVRRRGQEARLRCSPMKGHSHVYWYRQLPEEGLKFMVYLQKENIIDESGMPKERFSAEFPKEGPSILRIQQVVRGDSAAYFCASSKQGPREAFFGQGTRLTVV.

The genes are TRBV20-1 and TRBJ2-5, with D perhaps matching TRBD1 (6 bases). The CDR3 has 13 amino acids. In germline, CDR1 is DFQATT, CDR2 SNEGSKA (reference sequence). V was shortened by 7 bases and J by 0 bases, with 12 bases between the two germline ends. This chain's CDR3 is CSGGRGHQETQYF. DNA of the CDR3: TGCAGTGGGGGCAGGGGCCACCAAGAGACCCAGTACTTC.

The gene calls are TRBV29-1 and TRBJ2-3; perhaps TRBD1 as D (5 bases). The CDR3 sequence is 12 residues long. Germline V lookup: CDR1 SQVTM, CDR2 ANQGSEA. Trimming took off 6 bases at V and 6 bases at J, with 13 bases between the two ends. The CDR3 sequence: CSVSGYTDTQYF. CDR3 in DNA: TGCAGCGTATCAGGGTACACGGATACGCAGTATTTT.

The chain is built from TRBV12-3 or TRBV12-4 and TRBJ2-1, with 9 bases aligning to TRBD2. CDR3 length: 14 amino acids. The V and J ends lost 5 bases and 10 bases, in that order; junction bases with no gene match: 9. Here the CDR3 reads CASSPRGGGVEQFF. The CDR3 nucleotides are TGTGCCAGCAGTCCGCGGGGGGGCGGGGTCGAGCAGTTCTTC.

The chain uses TRBV11-2 and TRBJ2-2, with TRBD1 matching 9 bases. With V trimmed by 0 bases and J by 4 bases, 6 bases remained unmatched. The CDR3 loop spans 17 amino acids. CDR1 SGHAT and CDR2 FQNNGV come from the germline V gene. The CDR3 loop reads CASSLESATGGTGELFF. CDR3 coding DNA: TGTGCCAGCAGCTTAGAAAGCGCGACAGGGGGCACCGGGGAGCTGTTTTTT.

The sample holds a few counts of this clonotype. J is TRBJ2-7 and V is TRBV6-1; 12 positions match TRBD2. Trimming cost V 3 bases and J 6 bases; bases outside gene matches: 12. This CDR3 comprises 17 residues. Germline V gives CDR1 MNHNS, CDR2 SASEGT. The CDR3 DNA reads TGTGCCAGCAGTGACAGACTCCGGACTAGCGGGGTGCCCGAGCAGTACTTC. This gives the protein CASSDRLRTSGVPEQYF.

This chain links TRBV29-1 with TRBJ2-5; D remains ambiguous. V was shortened by 4 bases and J by 5 bases, with 8 bases between the two germline ends. Per the germline V gene, CDR1 is SQVTM and CDR2 is ANQGSEA. The CDR3 is made up of 11 amino acids. CDR3 in DNA: TGCAGCGTTGTAAGTGGGGAGACCCAGTACTTC. This codes for CSVVSGETQYF. The complete variable domain, with remaining parts taken from reference TRBV29-1 and TRBJ2-5, reads SAVISQKPSRDICQRGTSLTIQCQVDSQVTMMFWYRQQPGQSLTLIATANQGSEATYESGFVIDKFPISRPNLTFSTLTVSNMSPEDSSIYLCSVVSGETQYFGPGTRLLVL.